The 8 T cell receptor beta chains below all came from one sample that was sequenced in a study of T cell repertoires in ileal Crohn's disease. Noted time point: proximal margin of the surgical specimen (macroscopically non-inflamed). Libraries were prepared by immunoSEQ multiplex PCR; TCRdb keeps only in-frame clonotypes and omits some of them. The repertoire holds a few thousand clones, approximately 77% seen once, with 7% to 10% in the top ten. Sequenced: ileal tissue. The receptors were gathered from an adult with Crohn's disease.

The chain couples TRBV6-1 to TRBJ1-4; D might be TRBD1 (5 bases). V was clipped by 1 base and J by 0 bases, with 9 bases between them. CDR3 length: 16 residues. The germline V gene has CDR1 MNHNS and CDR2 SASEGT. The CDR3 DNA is TGTGCCAGCAGTGAAGATGGGGCCTCAACTAATGAAAAACTGTTTTTT. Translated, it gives CASSEDGASTNEKLFF.

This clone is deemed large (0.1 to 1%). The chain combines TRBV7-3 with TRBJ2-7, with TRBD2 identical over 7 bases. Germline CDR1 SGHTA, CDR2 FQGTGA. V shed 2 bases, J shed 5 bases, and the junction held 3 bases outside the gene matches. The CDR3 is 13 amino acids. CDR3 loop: CASSLGLADEQYF. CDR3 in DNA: TGTGCCAGCAGCTTAGGGCTAGCGGACGAGCAGTACTTC. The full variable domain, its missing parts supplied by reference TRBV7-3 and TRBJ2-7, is GAGVSQTPSNKVTEKGKYVELRCDPISGHTALYWYRQSLGQGPEFLIYFQGTGAADDSGLPNDRFFAVRPEGSVSTLKIQRTERGDSAVYLCASSLGLADEQYFGPGTRLTVT.

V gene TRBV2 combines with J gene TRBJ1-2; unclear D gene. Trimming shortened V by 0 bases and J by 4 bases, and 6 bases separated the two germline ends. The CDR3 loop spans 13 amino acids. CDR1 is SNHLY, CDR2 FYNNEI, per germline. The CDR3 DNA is TGTGCCAGCAGTGAAGCAGTACCCTATGGCTACACCTTC. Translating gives CASSEAVPYGYTF.

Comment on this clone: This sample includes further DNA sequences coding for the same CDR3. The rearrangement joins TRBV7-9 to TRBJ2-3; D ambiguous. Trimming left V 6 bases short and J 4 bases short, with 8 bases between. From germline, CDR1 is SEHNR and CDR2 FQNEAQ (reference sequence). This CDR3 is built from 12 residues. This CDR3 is CASSPAPDTQYF. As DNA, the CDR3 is TGTGCCAGCAGTCCCGCCCCAGATACGCAGTATTTT.

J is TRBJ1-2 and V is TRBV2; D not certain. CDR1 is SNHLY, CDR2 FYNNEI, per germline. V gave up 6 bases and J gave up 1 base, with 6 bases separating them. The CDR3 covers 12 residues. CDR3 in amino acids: CASSRDNYGYTF. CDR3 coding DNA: TGTGCCAGCAGCCGGGATAACTATGGCTACACCTTC.

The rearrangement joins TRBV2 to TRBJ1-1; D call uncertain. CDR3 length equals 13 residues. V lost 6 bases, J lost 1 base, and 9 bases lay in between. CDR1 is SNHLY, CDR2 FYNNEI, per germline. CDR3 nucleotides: TGTGCCAGCAGGGACGGGAGGAACACTGAAGCTTTCTTT. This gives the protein CASRDGRNTEAFF.

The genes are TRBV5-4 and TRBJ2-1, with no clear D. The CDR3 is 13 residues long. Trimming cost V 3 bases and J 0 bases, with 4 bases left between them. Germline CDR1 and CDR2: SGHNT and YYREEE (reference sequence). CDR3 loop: CASSSSSYNEQFF. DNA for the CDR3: TGTGCCAGCAGCTCTAGCTCCTACAATGAGCAGTTCTTC.

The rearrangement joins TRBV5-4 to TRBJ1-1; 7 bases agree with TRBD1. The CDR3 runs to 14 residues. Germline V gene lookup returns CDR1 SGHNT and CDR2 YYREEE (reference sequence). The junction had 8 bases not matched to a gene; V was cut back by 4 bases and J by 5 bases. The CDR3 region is CASSRQGGGTEAFF. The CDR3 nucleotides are TGTGCCAGCAGCCGACAGGGCGGGGGGACTGAAGCTTTCTTT.